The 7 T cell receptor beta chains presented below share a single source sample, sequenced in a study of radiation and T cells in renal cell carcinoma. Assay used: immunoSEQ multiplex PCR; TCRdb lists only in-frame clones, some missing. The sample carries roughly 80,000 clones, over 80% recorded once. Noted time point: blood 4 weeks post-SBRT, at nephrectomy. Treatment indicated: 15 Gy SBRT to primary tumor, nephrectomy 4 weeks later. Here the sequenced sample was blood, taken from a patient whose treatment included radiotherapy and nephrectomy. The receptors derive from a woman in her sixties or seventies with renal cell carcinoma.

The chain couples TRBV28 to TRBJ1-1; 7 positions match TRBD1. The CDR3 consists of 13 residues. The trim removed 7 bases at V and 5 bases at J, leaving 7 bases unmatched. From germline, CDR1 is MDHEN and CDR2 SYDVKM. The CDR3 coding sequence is TGTGCCAGCACCCTGACAGGGACGACTGAAGCTTTCTTT. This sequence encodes CASTLTGTTEAFF.

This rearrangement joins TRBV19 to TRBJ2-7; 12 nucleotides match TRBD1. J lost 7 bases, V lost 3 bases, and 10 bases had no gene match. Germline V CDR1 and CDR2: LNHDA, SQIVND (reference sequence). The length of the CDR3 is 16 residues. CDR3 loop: CASSIMGDRGRWEQYF. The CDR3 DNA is TGTGCCAGTAGTATCATGGGGGACAGGGGGCGTTGGGAGCAGTACTTC.

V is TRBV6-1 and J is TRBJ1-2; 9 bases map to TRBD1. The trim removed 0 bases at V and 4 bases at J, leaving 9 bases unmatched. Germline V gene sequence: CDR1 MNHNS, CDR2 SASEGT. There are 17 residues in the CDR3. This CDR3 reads CASSEAGQGKRTYGYTF. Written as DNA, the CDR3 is TGTGCCAGCAGTGAAGCCGGACAGGGGAAAAGAACCTATGGCTACACCTTC.

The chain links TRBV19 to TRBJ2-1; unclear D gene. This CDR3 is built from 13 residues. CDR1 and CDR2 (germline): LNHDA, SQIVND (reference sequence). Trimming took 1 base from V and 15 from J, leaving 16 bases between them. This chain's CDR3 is CASSIVDSDQRFF. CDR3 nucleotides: TGTGCCAGTAGTATAGTGGATAGTGACCAAAGGTTCTTC.

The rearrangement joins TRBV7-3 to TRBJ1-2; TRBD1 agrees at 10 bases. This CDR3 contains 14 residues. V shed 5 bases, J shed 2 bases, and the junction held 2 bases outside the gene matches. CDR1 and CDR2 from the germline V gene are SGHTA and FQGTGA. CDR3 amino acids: CASSPGQGNYGYTF. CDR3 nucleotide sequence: TGTGCCAGCAGCCCGGGACAGGGGAACTATGGCTACACCTTC.

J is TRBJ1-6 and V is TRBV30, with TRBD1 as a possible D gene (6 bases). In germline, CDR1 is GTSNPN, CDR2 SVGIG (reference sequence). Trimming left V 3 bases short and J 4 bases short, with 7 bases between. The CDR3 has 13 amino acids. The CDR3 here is CAWRGQYNSPLHF. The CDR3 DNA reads TGTGCCTGGAGAGGACAGTATAATTCACCCCTCCACTTT.

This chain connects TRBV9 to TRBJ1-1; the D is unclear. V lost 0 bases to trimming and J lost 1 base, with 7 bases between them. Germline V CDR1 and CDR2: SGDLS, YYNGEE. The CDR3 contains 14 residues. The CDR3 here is CASSVGEGNTEAFF. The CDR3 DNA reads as TGTGCCAGCAGCGTAGGTGAAGGGAACACTGAAGCTTTCTTT.